These T cell receptor beta chains were read from a single sample in a study of cytomegalovirus exposure and HLA in healthy donors. The data were produced by immunoSEQ multiplex PCR, yet TCRdb's version contains in-frame clones alone and is incomplete. This listing includes around 51,000 clones. The sample was PBMCs. Receptors were obtained from a middle-aged woman in good health and CMV-seronegative. The CDR3 runs from the conserved cysteine through the conserved F or W. The order of the fields is CDR3 protein, CDR3 DNA, V gene, D gene, J gene. D genes are given only for firm matches.

CDR3 protein: CASSQEPPRQGVSYNEQFF
CDR3 DNA: TGTGCCAGCAGCCAAGAACCCCCCCGACAGGGGGTTTCCTACAATGAGCAGTTCTTC
V gene: TRBV4-2
D gene: TRBD1
J gene: TRBJ2-1

CDR3 protein: CSVEGDRGRFF
CDR3 DNA: TGCAGCGTAGAGGGGGACAGGGGGCGGTTCTTC
V gene: TRBV29-1
D gene: TRBD1
J gene: TRBJ2-1

CDR3 protein: CASSADPGSSYEQYF
CDR3 DNA: TGTGCCAGCAGCGCTGACCCTGGGAGCTCCTACGAGCAGTACTTC
V gene: TRBV9
D gene: NA
J gene: TRBJ2-7

CDR3 protein: CAISESGGVDTQYF
CDR3 DNA: TGTGCCATCAGTGAGTCAGGGGGCGTAGATACGCAGTATTTT
V gene: TRBV10-3
D gene: TRBD1
J gene: TRBJ2-3

CDR3 protein: CASSLRPGTGRETQYF
CDR3 DNA: TGTGCCAGCAGCTTAAGGCCAGGGACAGGGCGAGAGACCCAGTACTTC
V gene: TRBV7-3
D gene: TRBD1
J gene: TRBJ2-5

CDR3 protein: CASSWGQTDSRGSAYEQYF
CDR3 DNA: TGCGCCAGCAGCTGGGGCCAAACGGATTCCAGGGGCAGCGCCTACGAGCAGTACTTC
V gene: TRBV4-1
D gene: NA
J gene: TRBJ2-7

CDR3 protein: CAWDRLNTEAFF
CDR3 DNA: TGTGCCTGGGACAGGTTGAACACTGAAGCTTTCTTT
V gene: TRBV30
D gene: NA
J gene: TRBJ1-1

CDR3 protein: CASSQRSGGLNEQFF
CDR3 DNA: TGTGCCAGCAGCCAAAGGAGCGGGGGGCTGAATGAGCAGTTCTTC
V gene: TRBV4-2
D gene: TRBD2
J gene: TRBJ2-1

CDR3 protein: CASSQGMIRVEGSNQPQHF
CDR3 DNA: TGCGCCAGCAGCCAAGGAATGATTCGGGTTGAGGGCAGCAATCAGCCCCAGCATTTT
V gene: TRBV4-1
D gene: NA
J gene: TRBJ1-5

CDR3 protein: CASSYSGRGSHEQYF
CDR3 DNA: TGTGCCAGCAGTTACTCAGGCAGGGGGTCACACGAGCAGTACTTC
V gene: TRBV6-5
D gene: TRBD1
J gene: TRBJ2-7

CDR3 protein: CASSYGGGKQPQHF
CDR3 DNA: TGTGCCAGCAGTTACGGCGGGGGGAAGCAGCCCCAGCATTTT
V gene: TRBV6-5
D gene: NA
J gene: TRBJ1-5

CDR3 protein: CASSHGQGGDGYTF
CDR3 DNA: TGTGCCAGCAGCCATGGACAGGGTGGGGATGGCTACACCTTC
V gene: TRBV4-2
D gene: TRBD1
J gene: TRBJ1-2

CDR3 protein: CASSQDSLANTYEQYF
CDR3 DNA: TGTGCCAGCAGCCAAGATTCCCTAGCGAATACCTACGAGCAGTACTTC
V gene: TRBV4-2
D gene: NA
J gene: TRBJ2-7

CDR3 protein: CASSLAGLVYEQYF
CDR3 DNA: TGTGCCAGCAGCTTAGCCGGACTCGTCTACGAGCAGTACTTC
V gene: TRBV7-2
D gene: NA
J gene: TRBJ2-7

CDR3 protein: CASSPRQGRNTIYF
CDR3 DNA: TGTGCCAGCAGCCCCCGACAGGGAAGGAACACCATATATTTT
V gene: TRBV9
D gene: TRBD1
J gene: TRBJ1-3

CDR3 protein: CASSPVEETQYF
CDR3 DNA: TGTGCCAGCTCACCAGTCGAAGAGACCCAGTACTTC
V gene: TRBV18
D gene: NA
J gene: TRBJ2-5

CDR3 protein: CASSEDGTGVSPRGYTF
CDR3 DNA: TGTGCCAGCAGTGAAGACGGGACAGGGGTCTCCCCAAGGGGCTACACCTTC
V gene: TRBV6-1
D gene: TRBD1
J gene: TRBJ1-2

CDR3 protein: CSVGGPTSDQETQYF
CDR3 DNA: TGCAGCGTTGGGGGGCCGACTAGCGATCAAGAGACCCAGTACTTC
V gene: TRBV29-1
D gene: TRBD2
J gene: TRBJ2-5

CDR3 protein: CASSQTGEGEKLFF
CDR3 DNA: TGTGCCAGCAGTCAGACCGGGGAGGGGGAAAAACTGTTTTTT
V gene: TRBV6-6
D gene: NA
J gene: TRBJ1-4

CDR3 protein: CAWSLTQAPAYEQYF
CDR3 DNA: TGTGCCTGGAGTCTTACGCAGGCCCCCGCCTACGAGCAGTACTTC
V gene: TRBV30
D gene: NA
J gene: TRBJ2-7

CDR3 protein: CASSLVGTSGSYEQYF
CDR3 DNA: TGTGCCAGCAGCTTAGTAGGGACTAGCGGTTCCTACGAGCAGTACTTC
V gene: TRBV7-9
D gene: TRBD2
J gene: TRBJ2-7

CDR3 protein: CASSLSGYEQYF
CDR3 DNA: TGCGCCAGCAGCTTGTCCGGCTACGAGCAGTACTTC
V gene: TRBV5-1
D gene: NA
J gene: TRBJ2-7

CDR3 protein: CAWVYRGGNQPQHF
CDR3 DNA: TGTGCCTGGGTTTACAGGGGTGGCAATCAGCCCCAGCATTTT
V gene: TRBV30
D gene: TRBD1
J gene: TRBJ1-5

CDR3 protein: CASSQDQVDQPQHF
CDR3 DNA: TGCGCCAGCAGCCAAGATCAGGTCGATCAGCCCCAGCATTTT
V gene: TRBV4-3
D gene: NA
J gene: TRBJ1-5

CDR3 protein: CASSPLAGRIDNEQFF
CDR3 DNA: TGTGCCAGCTCACCATTAGCGGGGAGGATCGACAATGAGCAGTTCTTC
V gene: TRBV18
D gene: TRBD2
J gene: TRBJ2-1

CDR3 protein: CASSPVGQGESPLHF
CDR3 DNA: TGTGCCAGCTCACCCGTAGGACAGGGCGAGTCACCCCTCCACTTT
V gene: TRBV18
D gene: TRBD1
J gene: TRBJ1-6

CDR3 protein: CASSRDRDYYGYTF
CDR3 DNA: TGTGCCAGCAGTCGGGACAGGGATTACTATGGCTACACCTTC
V gene: TRBV6-5
D gene: TRBD1
J gene: TRBJ1-2

CDR3 protein: CASSQVGERGGADTQYF
CDR3 DNA: TGCGCCAGCAGCCAAGTGGGGGAGAGAGGGGGAGCAGATACGCAGTATTTT
V gene: TRBV4-1
D gene: NA
J gene: TRBJ2-3